This passage covers 31 T cell receptor beta chains from one sample sequenced in a study of tumor-infiltrating lymphocytes in primary liver carcinoma. A constant-region primer served to make TCR beta cDNA from roughly 500 ng total RNA. Modified slightly, ARM-PCR produced TCR beta libraries over three nested multiplex PCR rounds. Use of TRBV1-TRBV30 forward primers with a C-beta reverse primer characterized the first two PCR rounds, which lasted roughly 9 cycles each. TCRdb called the multiplex PCR reads again in MiXCR, with one record for every CDR3 protein. The data show about 97,000 distinct CDR3 sequences, 55% to 80% seen once. Each 20-30 mg portion of unsorted bulk tissue served as the source for co-extraction of RNA and DNA. Sequences were obtained from liver tumor tissue from sampling region 2. Documented subset: tumor region T2, inferior pole. These receptors came from a woman aged 55 to 70 with primary liver carcinoma and hepatitis B virus infection.

Remarks on this clonotype: Since a much larger clone is just one base distant, this may be a read error. The rearrangement links TRBV19 to TRBJ2-7; possibly TRBD1 for D (6 bases). The germline V gene has CDR1 LNHDA and CDR2 SQIVND (reference sequence). The CDR3 covers 14 residues. Trimming shortened V by 9 bases and J by 0 bases, and 15 bases separated the two germline ends. CDR3 DNA: TGTGCCAGCCGAACTAGAGGGGGCTCCTACGAGCAGTACTTC. The encoded protein is CASRTRGGSYEQYF.

Concerning this clonotype itself: The germline gene is not matched at one end of the junction; a read error may be the cause. This sequence joins TRBV5-1 and TRBJ2-3; D remains ambiguous. CDR1 and CDR2 from the germline V gene are SGHRS and YFSETQ. The CDR3 contains 14 residues. The CDR3 bases are TGCGCCAGCAGCTTTCTAGAGAGCATAGATACGCAGTATTTT. As protein: CASSFLESIDTQYF.

Concerning this clonotype itself: Being one base from a much bigger clone, this may be a read error. The V gene is TRBV28, the J gene TRBJ1-5; 9 nucleotides match TRBD1. CDR1 and CDR2 (germline): MDHEN, SYDVKM. There are 14 residues in the CDR3. CDR3 DNA: TGTGCCAGCAGATTGACAGGGGGAAGTCAGCCCCTGCATTTT. Amino acids: CASRLTGGSQPLHF.

This clonotype was seen many times. The chain uses TRBV10-2 and TRBJ1-5; no definite D call. Germline V gene data show CDR1 as WSHSY and CDR2 as SAAADI. Trimming left V 2 bases short and J 5 bases short, with 10 bases between. CDR3 length: 14 amino acids. CDR3 amino acids: CASSERQSHQPQHF. The CDR3 DNA is TGCGCCAGCAGTGAGAGGCAGTCCCATCAGCCCCAGCATTTT.

Concerning this clonotype itself: A read error may produce the germline difference seen at one junction end. The chain combines TRBV12-3 or TRBV12-4 with TRBJ2-7; the D gene is possibly TRBD2 (5 bases). The CDR3 is 14 amino acids. CDR3 region: CASTSGAASYGQYF. The CDR3 DNA reads TGTGCCAGCACCAGCGGCGCCGCCTCCTACGGGCAGTACTTC.

This clonotype has a single count. Germline is not matched at one junction end, which may reflect a read error. This rearrangement joins TRBV28 to TRBJ2-3; D might be TRBD1 or TRBD2, each matching 5 bases. This CDR3 spans 14 amino acids. Germline CDR1 reads MDHEN; CDR2 reads SYDVKM. The CDR3 is CASMTESSTDAQYF. In DNA form, the CDR3 reads TGTGCCAGCATGACAGAGTCTAGCACAGATGCGCAGTATTTT.

The chain recombines TRBV5-1 with TRBJ2-1, with 10 positions matching TRBD1. The J segment lost 13 bases and the V segment lost 6 bases, leaving 22 bases of the junction unmatched. Looked up from germline, CDR1 is SGHRS and CDR2 is YFSETQ. The CDR3 has 17 residues. CDR3 in DNA: TGCGCCAGCACCACAACCGGGACAGGGGCGAGCGGCGGGACCCAGTTCTTC. Its protein product is CASTTTGTGASGGTQFF.

Notes on this clonotype: Given a much more abundant clone one base away, this may be a read error. J is TRBJ1-2 and V is TRBV12-3 or TRBV12-4; 8 bases match TRBD1. V shed 6 bases and J 4 bases; nucleotides not matched to a gene: 13. CDR3 size: 16 residues. In nucleotides, the CDR3 is TGTGCCAGCAGGGCCGCTAGGACAGGGAGCGCCTATGGCTACACCTTC. This codes for CASRAARTGSAYGYTF.

This clonotype has at least ten counts. The chain links TRBV28 to TRBJ2-7; 7 bases map to TRBD2. The CDR3 spans 16 residues. The germline V gene has CDR1 MDHEN and CDR2 SYDVKM. The junction had 6 bases not matched to a gene; V was cut back by 1 base and J by 0 bases. CDR3: CASSLSAGTFSYEQYF. CDR3 DNA sequence: TGTGCCAGCAGTTTATCAGCGGGAACCTTCTCCTACGAGCAGTACTTC.

This chain joins TRBV4-2 and TRBJ1-3; the D is unclear. Germline CDR1 reads LGHNA; CDR2 reads YNFKEQ. CDR3 length: 15 amino acids. V was clipped by 0 bases and J by 2 bases, with 8 bases between them. The DNA for the CDR3 is TGTGCCAGCAGCCAAGACGGAACCACTGGAAACACCATATATTTT. Translating gives CASSQDGTTGNTIYF.

In its sample, this clonotype was seen many times. The V call is TRBV28, the J call TRBJ2-7; D possibly corresponds to TRBD2 (5 bases). This CDR3 comprises 13 residues. Germline loops: CDR1 MDHEN, CDR2 SYDVKM. V lost 1 base and J lost 5, with 9 bases in between. The CDR3 DNA follows: TGTGCCAGCAGTTTATTTAGCGCCCACGAGCAGTACTTC. It translates to CASSLFSAHEQYF.

This chain connects TRBV9 to TRBJ2-2; D call uncertain. Trimming pared 4 bases from V and 2 bases from J, leaving 12 bases between. CDR3 size: 15 residues. In germline, CDR1 is SGDLS, CDR2 YYNGEE. The CDR3 DNA follows: TGTGCCAGCAGCTTGTCACCAATTAACACCGGGGAGCTGTTTTTT. It translates to CASSLSPINTGELFF.

V gene TRBV7-2 combines with J gene TRBJ2-7; 10 bases are shared with TRBD1. With V trimmed by 4 bases and J by 2 bases, 8 bases remained unmatched. Germline assignment: CDR1 SGHTA and CDR2 FQGNSA. There are 16 residues in the CDR3. DNA for the CDR3: TGTGCCAGCAGCTCACCGGGACAGGGGACCCCCTACGAGCAGTACTTC. It specifies CASSSPGQGTPYEQYF.

The V gene is TRBV10-3, the J gene TRBJ2-1; a weak D match, TRBD1 (5 bases). Looked up from germline, CDR1 is ENHRY and CDR2 is SYGVKD. This CDR3 has 13 residues. Between the trimmed V and J ends, which lost 5 bases and 9 bases, there was a span of 14 bases. The CDR3 loop reads CAISWNGHSEQFF. CDR3 DNA sequence: TGTGCCATCAGTTGGAACGGACATAGTGAGCAGTTCTTC.

J is TRBJ1-2 and V is TRBV19; D gene ambiguous. Trimming removed 8 bases from V and 3 bases from J, with 13 bases in between. CDR1 is LNHDA and CDR2 is SQIVND in the germline V gene (reference sequence). The CDR3 spans 13 residues. CDR3: CASVQTNDYGYTF. CDR3 DNA sequence: TGTGCCAGTGTGCAGACCAACGACTATGGCTACACCTTC.

Note on this clonotype: The junction departs from germline at one end; a sequencing error may be responsible. The chain carries TRBV6-6 and TRBJ1-2; TRBD1 might be the D (6 bases). Looked up from germline, CDR1 is MNHNY and CDR2 is SVGAGI (reference sequence). The CDR3 totals 14 residues. CDR3: CTSSLGHENYDYTF. The CDR3, as DNA: TGTACCAGCAGTTTGGGACACGAAAACTATGACTACACCTTC.

A note on this clonotype: Without the conserved terminal phenylalanine or tryptophan, this CDR3 likely stems from a read error. No DNA is shown, since the ends of the CDR3 on it are uncertain; the CDR3 is the one TCRdb lists. This sequence joins TRBV11-2 and TRBJ2-7; whether TRBD2, the table's D call, matches the DNA was not checked. The germline V gene encodes CDR1 SGHAT and CDR2 FQNNGV. Termini included, the CDR3 measures 15 amino acids. This CDR3 reads CASSLDSVGVTTKYI.

With respect to this clonotype: A much larger clone differs by one base, so this may be a read error. The V gene is TRBV5-5, the J gene TRBJ1-1; D is unresolved. The CDR3 is 13 residues long. The germline V gene has CDR1 SGHKS and CDR2 YYEKEE (reference sequence). V was pared by 2 bases and J by 3 bases, with 8 bases between. The CDR3 DNA sequence: TGTGCCAGCAGCTTACAGAGATACACTGAAGCTTTCTTT. This gives the protein CASSLQRYTEAFF.

A remark on this clonotype: The junction does not match germline at one end; this may be a read error. The chain couples TRBV11-2 to TRBJ2-7; the match to TRBD2 covers 10 bases. This CDR3 comprises 15 residues. Germline V gives CDR1 SGHAT, CDR2 FQNNGV. CDR3 protein: CASSVGRGGLAMQLF. The CDR3 DNA sequence: TGTGCCAGCAGCGTAGGGAGGGGGGGACTAGCGATGCAGCTCTTC.

This chain connects TRBV5-1 to TRBJ1-4, with TRBD1 as a possible D gene (5 bases). This CDR3 is built from 13 residues. Germline V lookup: CDR1 SGHRS, CDR2 YFSETQ. Trimming removed 7 bases at V and 7 bases at J, with 14 bases between. The CDR3 DNA reads TGCGCCAGCGGGTCGACAAGGGGTGAAAAACTGTTTTTT. Its protein product is CASGSTRGEKLFF.

As for this clonotype: The junction departs from germline at one end; a sequencing error may be responsible. This chain connects TRBV7-9 to TRBJ2-1; TRBD2 aligns across 8 bases. This CDR3 is 14 amino acids long. CDR1 is SEHNR, CDR2 FQNEAQ, per germline (reference sequence). The CDR3 reads CASSSRTSPNKQFF. Here the CDR3 DNA reads TGTGCCAGCAGCTCCCGGACTAGCCCCAATAAGCAGTTCTTC. Full variable domain (missing parts from reference TRBV7-9 and TRBJ2-1): DTGVSQNPRHKITKRGQNVTFRCDPISEHNRLYWYRQTLGQGPEFLTYFQNEAQLEKSRLLSDRFSAERPKGSFSTLEIQRTEQGDSAMYLCASSSRTSPNKQFFGPGTRLTVL.

On this clonotype: This CDR3 is missing its conserved last phenylalanine or tryptophan, likely due to a read error. This chain connects TRBV11-2 to TRBJ2-7; 8 bases fit TRBD2. Trimming at V came to 2 bases and at J to 6 bases, leaving 24 bases not matched to a gene. The germline V gene encodes CDR1 SGHAT and CDR2 FQNNGV. The CDR3 length is 20 residues. CDR3 DNA: TGTGCCAGCAGCTTAACTTGGGACATTACCCTAGCGGGCCTAGGACGCGAGCAGTACTTA. Translating gives CASSLTWDITLAGLGREQYL.

Notes on this clonotype: Because it lacks the conserved phenylalanine or tryptophan at the end, this CDR3 is likely a read error. The chain links TRBV5-1 to TRBJ2-3; 9 nucleotides match TRBD2. The trim removed 8 bases at V and 2 bases at J, leaving 18 bases unmatched. CDR1 and CDR2 from the germline V gene are SGHRS and YFSETQ. CDR3 length equals 18 residues. CDR3 protein: CASSPGASGARLTDTQYL. The CDR3, as DNA: TGCGCCAGTAGTCCTGGCGCTAGCGGGGCCCGACTCACAGATACGCAGTATCTT.

The chain couples TRBV6-5 to TRBJ1-1; possibly TRBD1 for D (5 bases). The V gene lost 5 bases and the J gene lost 4 bases, with 17 bases spanning the gap. The CDR3 consists of 15 residues. Germline V gene data show CDR1 as MNHEY and CDR2 as SVGAGI. The CDR3 sequence: CASSHLGALATEAFF. The CDR3 DNA reads TGTGCCAGCAGTCACTTAGGGGCATTGGCCACTGAAGCTTTCTTT.

This clonotype counts as medium-sized. The DNA of the CDR3 is TGTGCCAGCAGCTTAGAGCAGGGGAGGGCTGAAGCTTTCTTT. This codes for CASSLEQGRAEAFF. This chain uses TRBV11-2 with TRBJ1-1; TRBD1 might be the D (6 bases). V was trimmed by 0 bases and J by 6 bases, leaving 11 bases between them. The CDR3 spans 14 residues. Germline V gene lookup returns CDR1 SGHAT and CDR2 FQNNGV.

V and J are TRBV29-1 and TRBJ2-3; 7 bases match TRBD1. This CDR3 contains 13 residues. The germline gives CDR1 SQVTM, CDR2 ANQGSEA. The CDR3 nucleotides are TGCAGTGCACACAGGGGTCTCATAGATACGCAGTATTTT. Its protein is CSAHRGLIDTQYF.

The rearrangement uses TRBV2 and TRBJ1-2; D gene ambiguous. V lost 7 bases and J lost 5, with 14 bases in between. Germline-derived CDR1 and CDR2 are SNHLY and FYNNEI. This CDR3 is built from 13 residues. DNA for the CDR3: TGTGCCAGCATGACCGTTTATGGTTATGGCTACACCTTC. Translation: CASMTVYGYGYTF.

In the case of this clonotype: A read error may account for a junction end that differs from germline. The V gene is TRBV6-5, the J gene TRBJ1-1; the D gene is possibly TRBD1 (5 bases). Germline V gives CDR1 MNHEY, CDR2 SVGAGI. CDR3 length equals 15 residues. CDR3 sequence (DNA): TGTGCCAGCAGACGATCGTCGGGGACGGGTACTGAAGCTCTCTTT. Its protein is CASRRSSGTGTEALF.

About this clonotype: One end of the junction is discordant with germline, which a read error may explain. The chain is built from TRBV29-1 and TRBJ2-3, with 8 positions matching TRBD1. The CDR3 is 14 amino acids. CDR1 and CDR2 from the germline V gene are SQVTM and ANQGSEA. This CDR3 reads CSVGDRTLTNTQYF. For the CDR3, the DNA is TGTAGCGTAGGGGACAGGACCCTCACAAATACGCAGTATTTT.

This clonotype was seen ten or more times. The chain recombines TRBV12-3 or TRBV12-4 with TRBJ1-6; 8 bases line up with TRBD1. The V and J ends lost 7 bases and 7 bases, in that order; junction bases with no gene match: 6. This CDR3 is built from 14 residues. The CDR3 region is CASTRGQGNSPLHF. The CDR3 DNA is TGTGCCAGCACAAGAGGACAGGGAAATTCACCCCTCCACTTT.

This clonotype was counted once. Its ends do not fully match the called genes, so a read error is possible. The chain combines TRBV6-2 or TRBV6-3 with TRBJ1-5; D remains ambiguous. CDR3 length: 15 amino acids. CDR1 MNHEY and CDR2 SVGEGT come from the germline V gene. The CDR3, as DNA: TGTGCCAGCACCAGGCCGTCTGGGAGCAATCATCCCCAGCATTTT. As protein: CASTRPSGSNHPQHF.